The 20 T cell receptor beta chains below come from one sample, sequenced in a study of graft-versus-host responses after intestinal transplantation. Profiling relied on immunoSEQ multiplex PCR, and the TCRdb table lists in-frame clones only, not all of them. The data contain 90,000 to 150,000 clones, roughly 95% of them singletons. These receptors lack a known antigen. The starting material was unstimulated CD8+ T cells sorted from spleen or lymph node cells, obtained before intestinal transplant. The origin of the receptors is a human donor who received an intestinal transplant.

This chain links TRBV2 with TRBJ1-2; no clear D gene. V lost 7 bases and J lost 3, with 15 bases in between. This CDR3 has 14 amino acids. The germline gives CDR1 SNHLY, CDR2 FYNNEI. The CDR3 DNA follows: TGTGCCAGCATCGAAGTCAAATCCGACTATGGCTACACCTTC. Translation gives CASIEVKSDYGYTF.

The gene calls are TRBV2 and TRBJ2-1; no clear D gene. Germline CDR1 reads SNHLY; CDR2 reads FYNNEI. CDR3 length: 16 residues. Trimming stripped 4 bases from V and 2 bases from J, with 15 bases between. The DNA of the CDR3 is TGTGCCAGCAGTGGTGAGGTACCCCAGCCCTACAATGAGCAGTTCTTC. It encodes CASSGEVPQPYNEQFF.

This sequence joins TRBV4-3 and TRBJ2-7; D is perhaps TRBD2 (5 bases). The CDR3 length is 15 residues. From germline, CDR1 is LGHNA and CDR2 YSLEER. Trimming stripped 0 bases from V and 1 base from J, with 10 bases between. The CDR3 DNA reads TGCGCCAGCAGCCAAGATCACGGGATTTCCTACGAGCAGTACTTC. Protein sequence: CASSQDHGISYEQYF.

This clone has a single count. This CDR3 is CASSPGTGANVLTF. The CDR3 region has the DNA TGCGCCAGCAGTCCAGGGACGGGGGCCAACGTCCTGACTTTC. The V and J genes are TRBV10-1 and TRBJ2-6; D may be TRBD1 or TRBD2 (5 bases each). Germline values: CDR1 WNHNN, CDR2 SYGVQD (reference sequence). V lost 5 bases to trimming and J lost 4 bases, with 9 bases between them. This CDR3 is built from 14 residues.

The chain is built from TRBV28 and TRBJ2-7; 10 bases are shared with TRBD2. This CDR3 contains 15 residues. The germline gives CDR1 MDHEN, CDR2 SYDVKM. Trimming cost V 6 bases and J 6 bases; bases outside gene matches: 11. CDR3 in DNA: TGTGCCAGCAGGTCCGGGACTAGCGAAATCCGCGAGCAGTACTTC. It is translated as CASRSGTSEIREQYF.

The chain couples TRBV5-4 to TRBJ2-7; TRBD1 matches 11 bases. This CDR3 has 15 amino acids. V shed 4 bases, J shed 3 bases, and the junction held 6 bases outside the gene matches. Germline loops: CDR1 SGHNT, CDR2 YYREEE (reference sequence). The CDR3 DNA follows: TGTGCCAGCAGCCTGGGGACAGGGGGTGGCTACGAGCAGTACTTC. Translating gives CASSLGTGGGYEQYF.

A remark on this clone: Other DNA sequences in this specimen translate into the identical CDR3. CDR3 in amino acids: CASSLAGGTYNEQFF. CDR3 coding DNA: TGTGCCAGCAGTTTAGCGGGAGGGACCTACAATGAGCAGTTCTTC. The chain links TRBV28 to TRBJ2-1; 9 bases fit TRBD2. The CDR3 extends over 15 amino acids. Germline CDR1 reads MDHEN; CDR2 reads SYDVKM. J was trimmed by 2 bases and V by 2 bases; bases with no gene match: 1.

The chain couples TRBV7-9 to TRBJ2-5, with 9 nucleotides matching TRBD1. This CDR3 is 17 amino acids long. Trimming removed 1 base from V and 1 base from J; junction bases left unmatched: 7. Germline lookup yields CDR1 SEHNR and CDR2 FQNEAQ (reference sequence). CDR3 residues: CASSLVRDREIQETQYF. CDR3 in DNA: TGTGCCAGCAGCTTAGTCCGGGACAGGGAAATCCAAGAGACCCAGTACTTC.

Here the CDR3 DNA reads TGTGCCAGCAGTTTAGGCGCCACATATGAGCAGTACTTC. Protein product: CASSLGATYEQYF. The V gene is TRBV28, the J gene TRBJ2-7, with no clear D. Germline V gene lookup returns CDR1 MDHEN and CDR2 SYDVKM. The CDR3 covers 13 residues. V was shortened by 2 bases and J by 7 bases, with 12 bases between the two germline ends.

The chain links TRBV7-2 to TRBJ2-2; D not certain. The CDR3 length is 16 residues. Trimming shortened V by 5 bases and J by 5 bases, and 18 bases separated the two germline ends. The V gene's germline CDR1 is SGHTA and CDR2 FQGNSA. The CDR3 here is CASSAVLWRKTGELFF. Here the CDR3 DNA reads TGTGCCAGCAGCGCAGTTTTATGGCGGAAAACCGGGGAGCTGTTTTTT.

The chain is built from TRBV5-4 and TRBJ2-6; D ambiguous. CDR1 is SGHNT, CDR2 YYREEE, per germline (reference sequence). This CDR3 is built from 18 residues. V dropped 1 base and J dropped 0 bases, with 14 bases sitting between them. CDR3 bases: TGTGCCAGCAGCTTGATGGGAAAACCGCCCTCTGGGGCCAACGTCCTGACTTTC. Translated: CASSLMGKPPSGANVLTF.

This CDR3 reads CASSNAASGYTF. As DNA, the CDR3 is TGTGCCAGCAGCAATGCTGCGAGTGGCTACACCTTC. The chain combines TRBV28 with TRBJ1-2; D is undetermined. CDR1 MDHEN and CDR2 SYDVKM come from the germline V gene. V was shortened by 6 bases and J by 7 bases, with 12 bases between the two germline ends. The CDR3 contains 12 residues.

This chain joins TRBV28 and TRBJ2-1; D is uncertain. The ends were cut back, 6 bases at V and 0 bases at J, with 9 bases in the middle. CDR3 length: 14 amino acids. The germline CDR1 and CDR2 sequences are MDHEN and SYDVKM. The chain's CDR3 is CASRGTSSYNEQFF. CDR3 DNA sequence: TGTGCCAGCAGGGGTACGAGCTCCTACAATGAGCAGTTCTTC. Variable domain in full (rest from reference TRBV28 and TRBJ2-1): DVKVTQSSRYLVKRTGEKVFLECVQDMDHENMFWYRQDPGLGLRLIYFSYDVKMKEKGDIPEGYSVSREKKERFSLILESASTNQTSMYLCASRGTSSYNEQFFGPGTRLTVL.

The rearrangement links TRBV2 to TRBJ1-5; D gene unclear. This CDR3 has 14 amino acids. In germline, CDR1 is SNHLY, CDR2 FYNNEI. Trimming pared 6 bases from V and 0 bases from J, leaving 9 bases between. CDR3 protein: CASSDTDSNQPQHF. The CDR3 DNA sequence: TGTGCCAGCAGCGATACAGATAGCAATCAGCCCCAGCATTTT.

The chain carries TRBV27 and TRBJ1-1; D perhaps matches TRBD1 (6 bases). This CDR3 contains 12 residues. The germline V gene has CDR1 MNHEY and CDR2 SMNVEV (reference sequence). V was trimmed by 10 bases and J by 4 bases, leaving 13 bases between them. The DNA of the CDR3 is TGTGCCACCCGGAGGGGGGGCACTGAAGCTTTCTTT. Translated, it gives CATRRGGTEAFF.

Remarks on this clone: Germline and junction disagree at one end, which may indicate a read error. The V and J genes are TRBV14 and TRBJ2-1, with TRBD2 matching 12 bases. The CDR3 is 16 residues long. Per germline, CDR1 SGHDN and CDR2 FVKESK. The CDR3 loop reads CAGSQSRLAGENEQFF. Here the CDR3 DNA reads TGTGCCGGCAGCCAATCCCGACTAGCGGGAGAAAATGAGCAGTTCTTC.

The gene calls are TRBV6-4 and TRBJ2-3; the match to TRBD2 covers 7 bases. V gave up 2 bases and J gave up 4 bases; unmatched junction bases: 6. The CDR3 has 15 amino acids. Germline V CDR1 and CDR2: MRHNA, SNTAGT. CDR3 DNA: TGTGCCAGCAGTGACGGCAAGGGAGGGGCAGATACGCAGTATTTT. This codes for CASSDGKGGADTQYF.

The V call is TRBV7-8, the J call TRBJ1-5, with no clear D. The V gene's germline CDR1 is SGHVS and CDR2 FQNEAQ. The CDR3 contains 21 residues. The V end was cut by 2 bases, the J end by 4 bases, with 30 bases between. CDR3 sequence: CASSLLGPGDTQQRINQPQHF. Here the CDR3 DNA reads TGTGCCAGCAGCTTACTCGGGCCAGGCGACACACAGCAGCGAATTAATCAGCCCCAGCATTTT.

This rearrangement joins TRBV19 to TRBJ2-7; tentative D call: TRBD2 (6 bases). V shed 4 bases and J shed 2 bases, with 9 bases lying between them. The V gene's germline CDR1 is LNHDA and CDR2 SQIVND (reference sequence). This CDR3 region has 13 residues. CDR3 loop: CASSTSGAYEQYF. In DNA form, the CDR3 reads TGTGCCAGTAGTACCTCGGGGGCCTACGAGCAGTACTTC.

The chain uses TRBV4-1 and TRBJ2-7; the D gene is possibly TRBD1 (6 bases). Germline values: CDR1 MGHRA, CDR2 YSYEKL. The CDR3 contains 13 residues. V lost 5 bases, J lost 1 base, and 9 bases lay in between. The CDR3 here is CASSFGQSYEQYF. The CDR3 region has the DNA TGCGCCAGCAGCTTCGGACAGTCCTACGAGCAGTACTTC.